This paragraph covers one T cell receptor beta chain sequence. Time point defined: persistent/refractory GD, antithyroid drugs over 5 years with positive TRAb. PBMC-extracted RNA yielded the TCR library. The data originate from a study of regulatory T cells in long-lasting Graves disease. iRepertoire HTBI primers and Arm-PCR of CDR3 regions built TCR beta libraries. TCRdb called the multiplex PCR reads again in MiXCR, with one record for every CDR3 protein. The repertoire has around 430,000 distinct CDR3 sequences, about 20% of them found once; the top ten carry 10% to 15%. V was pared by 1 base and J by 2 bases, with 9 bases between. The CDR3 runs 16 residues.

The material was peripheral blood mononuclear cells (PBMCs), obtained when the disease was refractory, from a patient treated with antithyroid drugs. The sequence was obtained from a female donor with Graves disease. The genes are TRBV12-3 or TRBV12-4 and TRBJ2-6; D is perhaps TRBD1 (5 bases). The DNA of the CDR3 is TGTGCCAGCAGTTTAGTTCCCAGGGCTGGGGCCAACGTCCTGACTTTC. It is translated as CASSLVPRAGANVLTF.